The rows below give T cell receptor beta chains drawn from one sample of a study of blood T cell repertoires in COVID-19. Sequencing used immunoSEQ multiplex PCR; TCRdb keeps in-frame clones, though not all of them. Among about 120,000 clones listed, approximately 80% were seen once. Specimen: peripheral blood. Receptor source: a woman in her forties or fifties with acute or convalescent COVID-19. The CDR3 runs from the conserved cysteine through the conserved F or W. D genes are given only for firm matches. Not all rows give a size; the values are once, few, many and, for expanded clones, a class.

size: few
J: TRBJ1-1
V: TRBV21-1
D: .
CDR3: CASSKTEGKTEAFF
DNA: TGTGCCAGCAGCAAGACAGAAGGGAAGACTGAAGCTTTCTTT

size: .
J: TRBJ2-3
V: TRBV29-1
D: TRBD1
CDR3: CSVVGQPTDTQYF
DNA: TGCAGCGTTGTGGGACAGCCCACAGATACGCAGTATTTT

size: .
J: TRBJ2-3
V: TRBV27
D: TRBD2
CDR3: CASSQGLASTDTQYF
DNA: TGTGCCAGCAGTCAGGGACTAGCTAGCACAGATACGCAGTATTTT

size: once
J: TRBJ1-1
V: TRBV5-1
D: TRBD1
CDR3: CASSTGTYATNTEAFF
DNA: TGCGCCAGCTCGACAGGGACATACGCTACGAACACTGAAGCTTTCTTT

size: once
J: TRBJ1-5
V: TRBV10-2
D: .
CDR3: CASSEGVGINQPQHF
DNA: TGCGCCAGCAGTGAAGGGGTGGGTATTAATCAGCCCCAGCATTTT

size: once
J: TRBJ1-2
V: TRBV9
D: TRBD1
CDR3: CASSGVTVDRGLVANYGYTF
DNA: TGTGCCAGCAGCGGAGTAACGGTGGACAGGGGGCTTGTGGCTAACTATGGCTACACCTTC

size: .
J: TRBJ1-2
V: TRBV10-3
D: .
CDR3: CAIRGDGAYGYTF
DNA: TGTGCCATCAGAGGGGATGGAGCGTATGGCTACACCTTC

size: .
J: TRBJ2-3
V: TRBV7-7
D: TRBD2
CDR3: CASSLASGGLDTQYF
DNA: TGTGCTAGCAGCTTGGCTAGCGGGGGGTTGGATACGCAGTATTTT

size: few
J: TRBJ2-7
V: TRBV10-3
D: .
CDR3: CAISEERNYEQYF
DNA: TGTGCCATCAGTGAAGAGCGGAACTACGAGCAGTACTTC

size: .
J: TRBJ1-2
V: TRBV27
D: .
CDR3: CASSLTGTNNYGYTF
DNA: TGTGCCAGCAGTTTAACAGGGACCAATAACTATGGCTACACCTTC

size: .
J: TRBJ1-1
V: TRBV28
D: .
CDR3: CASSSGRRTEAFF
DNA: TGTGCCAGCAGTTCAGGGAGGAGGACTGAAGCTTTCTTT

size: .
J: TRBJ1-1
V: TRBV28
D: TRBD1
CDR3: CASSSGTGQNTEAFF
DNA: TGTGCCAGCAGTTCAGGGACAGGACAGAACACTGAAGCTTTCTTT

size: .
J: TRBJ2-1
V: TRBV7-8
D: TRBD1
CDR3: CASSPQGTWSYNEQFF
DNA: TGTGCCAGCAGCCCACAGGGGACCTGGAGCTACAATGAGCAGTTCTTC

size: few
J: TRBJ1-2
V: TRBV5-8
D: .
CDR3: CASRSTGRSNYGYTF
DNA: TGTGCCAGCAGATCTACAGGGCGTTCAAACTATGGCTACACCTTC

size: .
J: TRBJ1-5
V: TRBV27
D: .
CDR3: CASSPDRHNQPQHF
DNA: TGTGCCAGCAGCCCTGACAGACATAATCAGCCCCAGCATTTT

size: .
J: TRBJ2-1
V: TRBV2
D: TRBD2
CDR3: CASSEAGGMYNEQFF
DNA: TGTGCCAGCAGTGAAGCGGGGGGGATGTACAATGAGCAGTTCTTC

size: .
J: TRBJ1-4
V: TRBV6-5
D: TRBD1
CDR3: CASRGQARNEKLFF
DNA: TGTGCCAGCAGGGGACAGGCACGTAATGAAAAACTGTTTTTT

size: .
J: TRBJ1-5
V: TRBV19
D: TRBD1
CDR3: CASSGQAYSNQPQHF
DNA: TGTGCCAGTTCCGGACAGGCCTATAGCAATCAGCCCCAGCATTTT

size: .
J: TRBJ2-2
V: TRBV7-7
D: .
CDR3: CASSLVEGANTGELFF
DNA: TGTGCTAGCAGCTTAGTCGAGGGAGCGAACACCGGGGAGCTGTTTTTT

size: few
J: TRBJ2-5
V: TRBV6-5
D: .
CDR3: CASRGSSQETQYF
DNA: TGTGCGAGTCGGGGGTCTAGCCAAGAGACCCAGTACTTC

size: .
J: TRBJ2-3
V: TRBV29-1
D: TRBD2
CDR3: CSVEPGGDTQYF
DNA: TGCAGCGTTGAACCGGGAGGAGATACGCAGTATTTT

size: .
J: TRBJ2-1
V: TRBV9
D: .
CDR3: CASSVVGEDYNEQFF
DNA: TGTGCCAGCAGCGTAGTGGGGGAGGACTACAATGAGCAGTTCTTC

size: .
J: TRBJ1-1
V: TRBV6-5
D: .
CDR3: CASSHGAEGAEAFF
DNA: TGTGCCAGCAGCCACGGTGCCGAAGGGGCTGAAGCTTTCTTT

size: once
J: TRBJ1-5
V: TRBV19
D: .
CDR3: CASSTTPARGKPQHF
DNA: TGTGCCAGTAGCACAACCCCCGCGCGGGGGAAGCCCCAGCATTTT

size: .
J: TRBJ1-4
V: TRBV15
D: .
CDR3: CATSRDSREKLFF
DNA: TGTGCCACCAGCAGAGATTCCAGGGAAAAACTGTTTTTT

size: once
J: TRBJ1-2
V: TRBV3-1/TRBV3-2
D: .
CDR3: CASSQDASARGYTF
DNA: TGTGCCAGCAGCCAAGACGCTAGTGCCCGGGGCTACACCTTC

size: .
J: TRBJ2-3
V: TRBV29-1
D: TRBD2
CDR3: CSVPLAGGSTDTQYF
DNA: TGCAGCGTTCCACTAGCGGGAGGTTCCACAGATACGCAGTATTTT

size: .
J: TRBJ1-5
V: TRBV10-2
D: .
CDR3: CASSDGLGAQHF
DNA: TGCGCCAGCAGTGATGGCCTCGGGGCCCAGCATTTT

size: .
J: TRBJ1-1
V: TRBV2
D: TRBD1
CDR3: CASNGYRGNTEAFF
DNA: TGTGCCAGCAACGGATACAGGGGAAATACTGAAGCTTTCTTT

size: .
J: TRBJ1-5
V: TRBV20-1
D: TRBD1
CDR3: CSASIGTGSGNQPQHF
DNA: TGCAGTGCTAGTATTGGGACAGGGAGTGGCAATCAGCCCCAGCATTTT

size: once
J: TRBJ1-2
V: TRBV18
D: .
CDR3: CASSPGANYGYTF
DNA: TGTGCCAGCTCACCGGGGGCAAACTATGGCTACACCTTC

size: once
J: TRBJ2-5
V: TRBV7-7
D: .
CDR3: CASSFGNQRTLKETQYF
DNA: TGTGCTAGCAGCTTCGGGAACCAGCGCACCCTCAAAGAGACCCAGTACTTC

size: .
J: TRBJ2-7
V: TRBV19
D: TRBD1
CDR3: CASSIGQGAGEQYF
DNA: TGTGCCAGTAGTATAGGACAGGGGGCAGGAGAGCAGTACTTC

size: .
J: TRBJ2-7
V: TRBV5-1
D: .
CDR3: CASSLGGSSYEQYF
DNA: TGCGCCAGCAGCTTGGGCGGCAGCTCCTACGAGCAGTACTTC

size: .
J: TRBJ2-5
V: TRBV3-1/TRBV3-2
D: .
CDR3: CASSQGVSATQYF
DNA: TGTGCCAGCAGCCAAGGGGTCAGCGCGACCCAGTACTTC

size: .
J: TRBJ1-2
V: TRBV19
D: .
CDR3: CASSRGPYGYTF
DNA: TGTGCCAGTAGTCGCGGGCCCTATGGCTACACCTTC

size: .
J: TRBJ1-1
V: TRBV12-5
D: .
CDR3: CASGLALRRNTEAFF
DNA: TGTGCTAGTGGTTTGGCACTCAGGCGGAACACTGAAGCTTTCTTT

size: .
J: TRBJ1-4
V: TRBV6-5
D: TRBD1
CDR3: CASRRTGTNEKLFF
DNA: TGTGCCAGCAGGAGGACAGGGACTAATGAAAAACTGTTTTTT

size: .
J: TRBJ1-2
V: TRBV11-2
D: TRBD1
CDR3: CASSPRQGSYGYTF
DNA: TGTGCCAGCAGCCCGCGACAGGGCTCCTATGGCTACACCTTC

size: .
J: TRBJ2-1
V: TRBV29-1
D: TRBD1
CDR3: CSVGRQGASKEQFF
DNA: TGCAGCGTTGGTAGGCAGGGGGCAAGTAAGGAGCAGTTCTTC

size: .
J: TRBJ1-6
V: TRBV2
D: .
CDR3: CASSPTGAYNSPLHF
DNA: TGTGCCAGCAGCCCGACCGGGGCCTATAATTCACCCCTCCACTTT

size: once
J: TRBJ1-5
V: TRBV19
D: .
CDR3: CASSISWTAGNQPQHF
DNA: TGTGCCAGTAGTATAAGTTGGACAGCCGGCAATCAGCCCCAGCATTTT

size: .
J: TRBJ2-7
V: TRBV19
D: .
CDR3: CASRLRDSEGYEQYF
DNA: TGTGCCAGTAGGTTACGGGACTCAGAGGGCTACGAGCAGTACTTC

size: few
J: TRBJ1-4
V: TRBV18
D: .
CDR3: CASSPPMRSATNEKLFF
DNA: TGTGCCAGCTCACCACCGATGAGGTCAGCAACTAATGAAAAACTGTTTTTT

size: .
J: TRBJ1-2
V: TRBV18
D: TRBD1
CDR3: CASSPTGTGGYGYTF
DNA: TGTGCCAGCTCACCGACCGGGACAGGGGGCTATGGCTACACCTTC

size: .
J: TRBJ1-1
V: TRBV2
D: TRBD1
CDR3: CASSTQGFPEAFF
DNA: TGTGCCAGCAGCACACAGGGGTTCCCTGAAGCTTTCTTT

size: .
J: TRBJ1-1
V: TRBV7-9
D: TRBD1
CDR3: CASSSSGGRGEAFF
DNA: TGTGCCAGCAGTTCTTCAGGGGGCCGGGGTGAAGCTTTCTTT

size: .
J: TRBJ1-5
V: TRBV6-5
D: TRBD1
CDR3: CASSSDRQYQPQHF
DNA: TGTGCCAGCAGTTCGGACAGGCAGTATCAGCCCCAGCATTTT

size: few
J: TRBJ2-1
V: TRBV5-1
D: TRBD2
CDR3: CASSLSSGNNEQFF
DNA: TGCGCCAGCAGCTTGTCTAGCGGCAACAATGAGCAGTTCTTC

size: .
J: TRBJ2-1
V: TRBV5-4
D: .
CDR3: CASSFELSYNEQFF
DNA: TGTGCCAGCAGCTTCGAGCTCTCCTACAATGAGCAGTTCTTC

size: few
J: TRBJ2-7
V: TRBV12-5
D: .
CDR3: CASGSWGGQVIYEQYF
DNA: TGTGCTAGTGGTTCATGGGGGGGACAGGTTATCTACGAGCAGTACTTC